This TCR beta chain emerged from a study of early T cells in non-severe SARS-CoV-2 infection. The wider study: The input, bulk RNA from unsorted whole blood, was sequenced, and chains were unpaired.

The CDR3 loop spans 13 amino acids. V shed 1 base and J shed 2 bases, with 5 bases lying between them. The germline V gene encodes CDR1 SGHVS and CDR2 FNYEAQ. Study-wide results and limits: The matching step, a VDJdb search, favored anti-spike CD8 responses and missed private and CD4 specificities.

Unique molecular identifiers were affixed to single, distinct cDNA molecules. A single record per CDR3 protein comes from TCRdb applying MiXCR to the 5' RACE reads. The sample yields 120,000 or so distinct CDR3 sequences, 10% to 15% seen once. This clonotype was recorded many times. Its specificity is not known. The receptor was isolated from an adult who was a healthcare worker with PCR-confirmed SARS-CoV-2 infection or an uninfected control (not recorded which). The V and J genes are TRBV7-6 and TRBJ2-5; no clear D gene. The input for sequencing was whole blood, taken at baseline. Written as DNA, the CDR3 is TGTGCCAGCAGCTTAGGGGGTCAAGAGACCCAGTACTTC. The encoded protein is CASSLGGQETQYF.